This TCR beta chain was recovered during a study of vaccination and CD4 T cells after COVID-19. The wider study: A median of approximately 100 days (range 35 to 161) separated diagnosis from post-COVID sampling.

Regarding this clonotype: The antigen is unknown.

This sample's treatment: roughly 11-day PBMC culture with coronavirus spike peptide pools or control peptides (ViraFEST assay). After expanding antigen-specific T cells with peptide pools, ViraFEST sequenced their TCRs. CDR3 length: 14 amino acids. With 4 bases removed from V and 4 bases from J, the gap between germline ends came to 14 bases. Per germline, CDR1 SGHRS and CDR2 YFSETQ. An Oncomine TCR Beta short-read assay was used to sequence the DNA from cultured CD4+ T cells. TCRdb re-analysed the PCR reads in MiXCR, keeping a single row per CDR3 protein. The sample records approximately 16,000 distinct CDR3 sequences, about 40% being singletons.

The receptor was isolated from a human donor who received a COVID-19 vaccine. The chain employs TRBV5-1 and TRBJ1-2; D possibly corresponds to TRBD1 (5 bases). Sample: CD4+ T cells from blood, cultured in vitro, taken before SARS-CoV-2 vaccination. The CDR3 sequence is CASSQDGGAYGYTF. The CDR3 DNA reads as TGCGCCAGCAGCCAGGACGGGGGTGCCTATGGCTACACCTTC.